This T cell receptor beta chain derives from a study of OX40 agonist ivuxolimab in advanced cancers. In the study overall: Dose-escalation patients' cancers were hepatocellular carcinoma, melanoma, renal cell or head and neck cancer.

This CDR3 contains 14 residues. The J segment lost 5 bases and the V segment lost 6 bases, leaving 3 bases of the junction unmatched. Germline CDR1 is SNHLY and CDR2 is FYNNEI. Generated by immunoSEQ multiplex PCR, the TCRdb table keeps only in-frame clones and is missing some. The sample has more than 60,000 clones, 80% to 85% seen once. Study results and caveats: CD8+ T cells showed, on average, more clonal expansion than CD4+ cells.

Turning to this clone: Its antigen is undetermined.

The sequenced sample was CD4+ or CD8+ T cells sorted from blood, obtained in a trial of the OX40 agonist ivuxolimab. V and J are TRBV2 and TRBJ1-4; 10 bases map to TRBD1. The receptor comes from an adult with an advanced solid tumor such as melanoma, head and neck, liver or kidney cancer. CDR3 region: CASRGTGANEKLFF. CDR3 nucleotides: TGTGCCAGCAGGGGGACAGGGGCGAATGAAAAACTGTTTTTT.